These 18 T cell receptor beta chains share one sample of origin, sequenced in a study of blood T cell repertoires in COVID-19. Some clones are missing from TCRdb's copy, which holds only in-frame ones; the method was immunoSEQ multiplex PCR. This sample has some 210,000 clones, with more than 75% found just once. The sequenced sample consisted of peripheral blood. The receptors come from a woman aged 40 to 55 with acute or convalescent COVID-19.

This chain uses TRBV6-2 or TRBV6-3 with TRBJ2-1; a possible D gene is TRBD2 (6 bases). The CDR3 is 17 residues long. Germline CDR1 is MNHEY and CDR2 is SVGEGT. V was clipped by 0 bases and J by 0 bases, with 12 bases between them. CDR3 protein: CASSYSPGDFSYNEQFF. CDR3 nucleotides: TGTGCCAGCAGTTACTCCCCGGGGGACTTCTCCTACAATGAGCAGTTCTTC.

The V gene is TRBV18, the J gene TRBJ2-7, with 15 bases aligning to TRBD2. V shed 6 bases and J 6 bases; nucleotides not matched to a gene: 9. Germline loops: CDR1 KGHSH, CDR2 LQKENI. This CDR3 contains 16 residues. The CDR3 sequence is CASSRGLAGGPVEQYF. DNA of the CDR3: TGTGCCAGCTCCCGAGGACTAGCGGGGGGGCCAGTCGAGCAGTACTTC.

CDR3 in amino acids: CASSLAGLAGNEQFF. The CDR3, as DNA: TGTGCCAGCAGCTTAGCGGGACTAGCGGGCAATGAGCAGTTCTTC. V is TRBV7-8 and J is TRBJ2-1; the match to TRBD2 covers 12 bases. Germline V gene data show CDR1 as SGHVS and CDR2 as FQNEAQ. The CDR3 is made up of 15 amino acids. Trimming removed 0 bases from V and 6 bases from J; junction bases left unmatched: 0.

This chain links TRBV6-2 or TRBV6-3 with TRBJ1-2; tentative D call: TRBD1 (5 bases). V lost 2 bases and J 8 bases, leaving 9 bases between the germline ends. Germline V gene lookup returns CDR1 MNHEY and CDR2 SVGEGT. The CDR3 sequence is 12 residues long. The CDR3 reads CASSYQGYGYTF. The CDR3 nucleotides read TGTGCCAGCAGTTACCAGGGCTACGGCTACACCTTC.

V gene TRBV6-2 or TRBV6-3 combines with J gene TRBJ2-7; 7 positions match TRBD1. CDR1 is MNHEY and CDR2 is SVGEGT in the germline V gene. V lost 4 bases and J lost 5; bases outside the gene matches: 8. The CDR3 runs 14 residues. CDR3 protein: CASSLRQGPHEQYF. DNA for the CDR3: TGTGCCAGCAGTTTGAGACAGGGACCCCACGAGCAGTACTTC.

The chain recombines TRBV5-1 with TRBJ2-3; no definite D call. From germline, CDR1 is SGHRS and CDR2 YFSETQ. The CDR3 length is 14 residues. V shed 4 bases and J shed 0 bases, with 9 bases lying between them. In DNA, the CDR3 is TGCGCCAGCAGCCCCCTCCGGAGCACAGATACGCAGTATTTT. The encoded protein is CASSPLRSTDTQYF. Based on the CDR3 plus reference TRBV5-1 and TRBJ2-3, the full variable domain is KAGVTQTPRYLIKTRGQQVTLSCSPISGHRSVSWYQQTPGQGLQFLFEYFSETQRNKGNFPGRFSGRQFSNSRSEMNVSTLELGDSALYLCASSPLRSTDTQYFGPGTRLTVL.

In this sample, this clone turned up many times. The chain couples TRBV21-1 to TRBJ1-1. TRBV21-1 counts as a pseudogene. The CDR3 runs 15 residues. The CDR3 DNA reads TGTGCCAGCCCCCGTGCTCGGGGTGATGGCACTGAAGCTTTCTTT. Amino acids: CASPRARGDGTEAFF.

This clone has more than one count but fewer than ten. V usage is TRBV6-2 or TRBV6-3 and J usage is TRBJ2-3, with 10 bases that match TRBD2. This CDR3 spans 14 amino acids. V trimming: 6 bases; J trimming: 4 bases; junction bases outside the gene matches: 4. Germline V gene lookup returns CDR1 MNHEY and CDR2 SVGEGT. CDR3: CASSRSGRSDTQYF. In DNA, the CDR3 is TGTGCCAGCAGCCGTAGCGGGAGGTCAGATACGCAGTATTTT.

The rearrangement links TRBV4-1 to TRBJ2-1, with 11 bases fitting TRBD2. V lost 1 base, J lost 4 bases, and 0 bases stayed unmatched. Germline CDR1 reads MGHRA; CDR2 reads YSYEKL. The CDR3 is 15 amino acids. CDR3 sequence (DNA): TGCGCCAGCAGCCAAGTAGCGGGGGGGTACAATGAGCAGTTCTTC. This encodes CASSQVAGGYNEQFF.

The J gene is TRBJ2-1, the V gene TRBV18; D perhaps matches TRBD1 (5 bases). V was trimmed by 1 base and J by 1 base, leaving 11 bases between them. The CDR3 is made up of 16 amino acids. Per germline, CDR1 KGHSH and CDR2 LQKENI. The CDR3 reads CASSPRSQGSYNEQFF. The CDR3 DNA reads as TGTGCCAGCTCACCACGAAGTCAGGGTTCCTACAATGAGCAGTTCTTC.

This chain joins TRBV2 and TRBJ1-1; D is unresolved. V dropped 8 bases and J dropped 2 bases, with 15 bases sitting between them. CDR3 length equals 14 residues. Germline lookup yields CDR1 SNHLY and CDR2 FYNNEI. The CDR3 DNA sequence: TGTGCCAGCTCCAAAAGCTACCTAAACACTGAAGCTTTCTTT. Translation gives CASSKSYLNTEAFF.

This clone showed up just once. The CDR3 loop reads CASSITGFTEAFF. The CDR3 coding sequence is TGTGCCAGTAGTATCACAGGGTTCACTGAAGCTTTCTTT. The V gene is TRBV19, the J gene TRBJ1-1, with a tentative D call TRBD1 (6 bases). Germline CDR1 and CDR2: LNHDA and SQIVND (reference sequence). With 3 bases removed from V and 4 bases from J, the gap between germline ends came to 9 bases. The CDR3 extends over 13 amino acids.

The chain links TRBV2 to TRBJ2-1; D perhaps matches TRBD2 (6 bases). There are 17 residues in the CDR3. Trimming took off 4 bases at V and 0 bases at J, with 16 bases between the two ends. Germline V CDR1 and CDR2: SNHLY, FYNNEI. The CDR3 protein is CASSGREDFSSYNEQFF. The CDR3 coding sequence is TGTGCCAGCAGTGGAAGGGAGGATTTCAGCTCCTACAATGAGCAGTTCTTC.

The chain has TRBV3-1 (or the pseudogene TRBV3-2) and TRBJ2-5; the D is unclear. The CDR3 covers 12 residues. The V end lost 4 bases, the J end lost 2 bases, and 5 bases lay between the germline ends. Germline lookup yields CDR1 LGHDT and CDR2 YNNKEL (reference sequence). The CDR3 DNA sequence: TGTGCCAGCAGCCGGAGTCAAGAGACCCAGTACTTC. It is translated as CASSRSQETQYF.

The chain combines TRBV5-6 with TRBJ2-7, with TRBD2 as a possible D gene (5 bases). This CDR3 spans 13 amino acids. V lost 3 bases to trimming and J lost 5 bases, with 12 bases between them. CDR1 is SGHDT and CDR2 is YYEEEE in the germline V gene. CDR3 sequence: CASSSLPEDEQYF. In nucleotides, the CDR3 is TGTGCCAGCAGCTCCCTCCCGGAGGACGAGCAGTACTTC.

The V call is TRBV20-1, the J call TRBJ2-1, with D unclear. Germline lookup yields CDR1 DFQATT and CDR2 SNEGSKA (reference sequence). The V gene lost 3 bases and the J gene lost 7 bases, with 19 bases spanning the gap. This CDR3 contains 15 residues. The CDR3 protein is CSASPLDGFGNEQFF. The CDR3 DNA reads TGCAGTGCTAGTCCCCTAGACGGGTTTGGGAATGAGCAGTTCTTC.

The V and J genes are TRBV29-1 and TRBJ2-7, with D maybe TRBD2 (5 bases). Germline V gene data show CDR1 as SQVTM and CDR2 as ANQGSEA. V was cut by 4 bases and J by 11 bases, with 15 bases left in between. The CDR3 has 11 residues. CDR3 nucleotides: TGCAGCGTTGGGGCCGAAACGGAGGAGTACTTC. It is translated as CSVGAETEEYF.

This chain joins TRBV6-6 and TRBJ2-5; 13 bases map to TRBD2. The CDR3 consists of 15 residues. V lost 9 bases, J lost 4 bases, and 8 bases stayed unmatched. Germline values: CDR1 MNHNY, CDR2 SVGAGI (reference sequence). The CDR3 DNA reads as TGTGCCAGTCTAAGACTAGCGGGGGGTGTAGAGACCCAGTACTTC. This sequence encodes CASLRLAGGVETQYF.